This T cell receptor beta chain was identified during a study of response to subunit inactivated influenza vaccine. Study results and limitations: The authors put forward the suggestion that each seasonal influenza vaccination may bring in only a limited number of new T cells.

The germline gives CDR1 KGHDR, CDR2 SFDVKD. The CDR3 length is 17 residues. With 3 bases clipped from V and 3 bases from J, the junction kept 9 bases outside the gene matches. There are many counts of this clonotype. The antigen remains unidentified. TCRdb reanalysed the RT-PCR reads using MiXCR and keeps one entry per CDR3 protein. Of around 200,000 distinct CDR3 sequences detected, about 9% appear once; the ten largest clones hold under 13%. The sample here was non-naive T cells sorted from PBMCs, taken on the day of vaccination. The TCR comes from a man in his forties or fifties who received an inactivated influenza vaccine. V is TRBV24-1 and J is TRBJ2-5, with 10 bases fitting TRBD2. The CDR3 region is CATSDPGLAADEETQYF. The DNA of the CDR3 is TGTGCCACCAGTGATCCCGGACTAGCGGCGGATGAAGAGACCCAGTACTTC.